This T cell receptor (beta chain) comes out of a study of T cell responses to AZD1222 COVID-19 vaccine (dated by TCRdb to 2020 to 2022). Regarding the complete study: A total of approximately 250 trial participants underwent TCR sequencing, of whom roughly 210 had received two doses of AZD1222 and about 25 had received two doses of the MenACWY control vaccine. Trial participants were enrolled by age into subgroups of 18-55, 56-69 and 70-plus years, and around 150, 28 and 57 TCR-sequenced participants, respectively, were included in these subgroups. Study-wide conclusions, independent of this receptor: Spike-specific TCR breadth and depth rose significantly after two AZD1222 doses compared with day 0 and with MenACWY recipients. Most participants were white British and females outnumbered males, and the authors suggested that clonal diversity may have been underestimated. Nearly half of unique spike-specific TCRs reportedly recognized epitopes outside regions mutated in the B.1.351 and B.1.1.7 variants. Because no day 14 peak-response samples were available, repertoires were characterized only after the peak T cell response. In the small 56-69-year group, the increase in depth fell short of significance, most likely because of low power. Conclusions about previously exposed vaccinees are limited because only 6 or 7 AZD1222 recipients were SARS-CoV-2 seropositive at baseline. Vaccine-associated CD4 TCRs spanned the whole spike protein, with dominant responses in regions 160-218 and 743-854.

The CDR3 regions of human TCRbeta chains were analyzed by immunosequencing. On the authors' methods: Repertoire TCRs were checked for matches against a reference library of SARS-CoV-2-specific TCRs that had been generated using the MIRA antigen-specificity platform. Breadth was defined as the fraction of unique TCRs that were SARS-CoV-2-associated. Depth was defined as the fraction of total T cells that were SARS-CoV-2-associated. Using the MIRA data, each spike-specific TCR was mapped to the spike region that the TCR reacts to and placed in a CD4 or CD8 class. Log10-transformed breadth and depth values were compared by one-way ANOVA with Sidak's multiple comparisons tests. TCRdb mirrors the immuneACCESS table, restricted to in-frame sequences. Some clones are absent from its copies; in checked studies, under half trace to an unresolved V gene, and the reason for the others is unknown. From that table come the V and J calls and clone size; the DNA was used to work out D and trimming. Here the sample has some 140,000 clones; roughly 90% occur a single time. Together, the top ten hold 5.5% of the sample.

The CDR3 runs 16 residues from the cysteine to the phenylalanine. CDR3 DNA is the only sequence kept; it has 48 bases, read in frame from the first base. After removal of 0 bases from V and 7 bases from J, the junction retains 7 bases not matched to a gene. For CDR1 and CDR2, the germline V gene lists SGHRS and YFSETQ. This clone was detected a few times. Its antigen is still unknown. Per-nucleotide qualities are absent, and no much larger clonotype sits a single base away. The intended sense of this specimen's time point label: baseline before first vaccination. In the paper's terms, the treatment or condition label means: meningococcal conjugate vaccine given as trial control. Vaccinee samples were obtained from the UK trials COV001 and COV002, which included a single-blind randomized controlled phase 2/3 trial of AZD1222 (ChAdOx1 nCoV-19) in healthy adults. For TCRbeta chain sequencing, PBMC samples from trial participants were taken at day 0 and at day 28 after the second dose.

The sample in question was peripheral blood, obtained on day 0 of MenACWY control vaccination. The clonotype comes from an adult in good health. The sequence is built from TRBV5-1 and TRBJ2-5, with 12 middle bases fitting TRBD2. DNA sequence: TGCGCCAGCAGCTTGGAACTAGCGGGGGGCCGCTGGACCCAGTACTTC. Its amino acids are CASSLELAGGRWTQYF.